The 17 T cell receptor beta chains listed next were all sequenced from one sample in a study of OX40 agonist ivuxolimab in advanced cancers. Sequencing used immunoSEQ multiplex PCR; TCRdb keeps in-frame clones, though not all of them. The sample holds just under 75,000 clones, more than 85% seen once. The sample was CD4+ or CD8+ T cells sorted from blood, taken in a trial of the OX40 agonist ivuxolimab. The receptors were sampled from an adult with an advanced solid tumor such as melanoma, head and neck, liver or kidney cancer.

V is TRBV27 and J is TRBJ2-7; 7 positions agree with TRBD1. Looked up from germline, CDR1 is MNHEY and CDR2 is SMNVEV (reference sequence). V was clipped by 4 bases and J by 4 bases; unmatched bases: 4. This CDR3 has 13 amino acids. CDR3: CASSYRGEYEQYF. The DNA of the CDR3 is TGTGCCAGCAGTTACAGGGGCGAATACGAGCAGTACTTC.

This chain joins TRBV19 and TRBJ2-7; possible D gene TRBD2, 6 bases. The V gene lost 4 bases and the J gene lost 0 bases, with 13 bases spanning the gap. Germline CDR1 and CDR2: LNHDA and SQIVND (reference sequence). There are 15 residues in the CDR3. The CDR3 reads CASSTQRASSYEQYF. The CDR3, as DNA: TGTGCCAGTAGTACACAGCGGGCGAGCTCCTACGAGCAGTACTTC. Based on the CDR3 plus reference TRBV19 and TRBJ2-7, the full variable domain is DGGITQSPKYLFRKEGQNVTLSCEQNLNHDAMYWYRQDPGQGLRLIYYSQIVNDFQKGDIAEGYSVSREKKESFPLTVTSAQKNPTAFYLCASSTQRASSYEQYFGPGTRLTVT.

V and J are TRBV6-1 and TRBJ1-1; possibly TRBD1 for D (5 bases). In germline, CDR1 is MNHNS, CDR2 SASEGT. The V and J ends lost 8 bases and 4 bases respectively, with 20 bases between them. The CDR3 has 15 amino acids. The CDR3 here is CASGGGLRGFTEAFF. The CDR3 nucleotides read TGTGCCAGCGGGGGAGGACTGCGCGGTTTCACTGAAGCTTTCTTT.

This chain links TRBV27 with TRBJ2-5, with 7 bases identical to TRBD2. CDR3 length equals 13 residues. Germline trimming cut 3 bases from V and 4 bases from J; bases unmatched to any gene: 2. From germline, CDR1 is MNHEY and CDR2 SMNVEV (reference sequence). The DNA for the CDR3 is TGTGCCAGCAGTTTTCGCGGGAGAGAGACCCAGTACTTC. Translating gives CASSFRGRETQYF.

This clone has just a few counts. The rearrangement uses TRBV10-1 and TRBJ2-7, with D perhaps TRBD2 (5 bases). Germline assignment: CDR1 WNHNN and CDR2 SYGVQD (reference sequence). V was cut by 2 bases and J by 6 bases, with 11 bases left in between. CDR3 size: 13 residues. For the CDR3, the DNA is TGCGCCAGCAGTGAGCAACTAGAGGGCGAGCAGTACTTC. Translated, it gives CASSEQLEGEQYF.

The chain is built from TRBV7-2 and TRBJ1-3; TRBD1 is a possible D gene (5 bases). Trimming removed 2 bases at V and 0 bases at J, with 14 bases between. The CDR3 sequence is 17 residues long. Germline V gene data show CDR1 as SGHTA and CDR2 as FQGNSA. DNA for the CDR3: TGTGCCAGCAGCTTAAAAGGGGTCGGGGGCTCTGGAAACACCATATATTTT. Translated, it gives CASSLKGVGGSGNTIYF. Full variable domain (rest looked up from reference TRBV7-2 and TRBJ1-3): GAGVSQSPSNKVTEKGKDVELRCDPISGHTALYWYRQSLGQGLEFLIYFQGNSAPDKSGLPSDRFSAERTGGSVSTLTIQRTQQEDSAVYLCASSLKGVGGSGNTIYFGEGSWLTVV.

The chain links TRBV11-2 to TRBJ2-1; 8 bases are shared with TRBD1. Per the germline V gene, CDR1 is SGHAT and CDR2 is FQNNGV. The CDR3 is 15 residues long. V was clipped by 2 bases and J by 4 bases; unmatched bases: 4. The CDR3 protein is CASSLMQGAYNEQFF. The CDR3 DNA reads TGTGCCAGCAGCTTAATGCAGGGGGCTTACAATGAGCAGTTCTTC.

J is TRBJ2-1 and V is TRBV15; weak D call: TRBD2 (6 bases). CDR1 is LNHNV, CDR2 YYDKDF, per germline (reference sequence). This CDR3 region has 15 residues. Trimming took off 0 bases at V and 5 bases at J, with 11 bases between the two ends. CDR3 amino acids: CATSRDFGGNNEQFF. CDR3 sequence (DNA): TGTGCCACCAGCAGAGATTTTGGCGGGAACAATGAGCAGTTCTTC.

The table lists this clone with a count of one. The chain links TRBV5-8 to TRBJ2-3; 7 positions agree with TRBD1. The CDR3 spans 13 residues. CDR1 is SGHTS and CDR2 is YDEGEE in the germline V gene. With 3 bases clipped from V and 4 bases from J, the junction kept 2 bases outside the gene matches. As DNA, the CDR3 is TGTGCCAGCAGCTGGGGACAGCCAGATACGCAGTATTTT. Translating gives CASSWGQPDTQYF.

The chain employs TRBV18 and TRBJ2-7; TRBD1 matches 7 bases. The CDR3 spans 13 residues. Germline V gene lookup returns CDR1 KGHSH and CDR2 LQKENI. V lost 2 bases and J lost 5; bases outside the gene matches: 3. The chain's CDR3 is CASSPGTDDEQYF. CDR3 DNA: TGTGCCAGCTCACCAGGGACAGACGACGAGCAGTACTTC.

V is TRBV7-9 and J is TRBJ2-1; D uncertain. CDR3 length: 18 residues. Trimming stripped 5 bases from V and 10 bases from J, with 30 bases between. CDR1 and CDR2 from the germline V gene are SEHNR and FQNEAQ (reference sequence). The CDR3, as DNA: TGTGCCAGCAGCAAAGGATCCCCTGGCTGGTTGACGTCGAGCGAGCAGTTCTTC. Amino acid sequence: CASSKGSPGWLTSSEQFF.

The chain combines TRBV15 with TRBJ2-3; maybe TRBD1 (5 bases). This CDR3 has 14 residues. V was clipped by 0 bases and J by 4 bases, with 8 bases between them. Looked up from germline, CDR1 is LNHNV and CDR2 is YYDKDF (reference sequence). CDR3 sequence reads: CATSREAGSDTQYF. CDR3 sequence (DNA): TGTGCCACCAGCAGAGAGGCAGGGTCAGATACGCAGTATTTT.

This clone was counted once. The V call is TRBV18, the J call TRBJ2-6; 13 nucleotides match TRBD2. The CDR3 contains 18 residues. Looked up from germline, CDR1 is KGHSH and CDR2 is LQKENI. V lost 6 bases, J lost 2 bases, and 7 bases stayed unmatched. CDR3 in amino acids: CASSPWTSGSAGANVLTF. In DNA form, the CDR3 reads TGTGCCAGCTCCCCATGGACTAGCGGGAGCGCTGGGGCCAACGTCCTGACTTTC.

V and J are TRBV11-2 and TRBJ1-4; no clear D gene. The germline V and J ends were trimmed by 2 bases and 3 bases, with 13 bases remaining between them. This CDR3 is 16 amino acids long. Germline V CDR1 and CDR2: SGHAT, FQNNGV. In DNA form, the CDR3 reads TGTGCCAGCAGCTTAACTCCGGCGCTTGCTAATGAAAAACTGTTTTTT. Amino acids: CASSLTPALANEKLFF.

The sample holds a few counts of this clone. The chain joins TRBV30 to TRBJ1-2, with no clear D. The germline V and J ends were trimmed by 2 bases and 8 bases, with 9 bases remaining between them. The CDR3 spans 11 residues. Per the germline V gene, CDR1 is GTSNPN and CDR2 is SVGIG (reference sequence). The CDR3 region is CAWSPNVGYTF. Here the CDR3 DNA reads TGTGCCTGGAGTCCCAATGTGGGCTACACCTTC.

The chain joins TRBV5-1 to TRBJ2-1, with TRBD1 identical over 10 bases. Trimming cost V 2 bases and J 3 bases; bases outside gene matches: 2. There are 15 residues in the CDR3. Germline lookup yields CDR1 SGHRS and CDR2 YFSETQ. CDR3 region: CASSFGTGDYNEQFF. For the CDR3, the DNA is TGCGCCAGCAGCTTCGGGACAGGGGACTACAATGAGCAGTTCTTC.

The V and J genes are TRBV27 and TRBJ2-3; TRBD2 matches at 8 bases. This CDR3 has 19 residues. Germline V gene lookup returns CDR1 MNHEY and CDR2 SMNVEV (reference sequence). J was trimmed by 5 bases and V by 0 bases; bases with no gene match: 16. The CDR3 reads CASSLSERISGKVIDTQYF. Written as DNA, the CDR3 is TGTGCCAGCAGTTTATCCGAACGAATTAGCGGGAAGGTGATAGATACGCAGTATTTT.